Listed below are T cell receptor beta chains from one sample, sequenced in a study of CD4 T cell repertoires in COVID-19. Here immunoSEQ multiplex PCR was the method, and the copy in TCRdb shows in-frame clones only, minus some. The sample includes over 75,000 clones, 83% of them seen just once. The sequencing here drew on CD4+ T cells from peripheral blood, taken after recovery from COVID-19. The source of these receptors is a human donor who had COVID-19. Both conserved end residues are part of each CDR3. A D gene is named only where the DNA matches it firmly. For some rows the clone size is stated as once, few or many, or as a class when expanded; others skip it.

V gene,D gene,J gene,clone size,CDR3 length,CDR3 DNA,CDR3 protein
TRBV28,-,TRBJ1-2,-,14,TGTGCCAGCAAAAGGGGAAATCCTAACTATGGCTACACCTTC,CASKRGNPNYGYTF
TRBV6-5,-,TRBJ2-7,-,14,TGTGCCAGCAGTTACCACGGGCCCAACTACGAGCAGTACTTC,CASSYHGPNYEQYF
TRBV28,-,TRBJ1-1,-,15,TGTGCCAGCAGTTCCACTGGACTGACAAGGCCTGAAGCTTTCTTT,CASSSTGLTRPEAFF
TRBV29-1,-,TRBJ2-7,-,15,TGCAGCGTCCAGGGGCCTCGCGGAGGCTCCTACGAGCAGTACTTC,CSVQGPRGGSYEQYF
TRBV5-1,-,TRBJ1-1,-,14,TGCGCCAGCAGCTTGGTGAGGTATTCAACTGAAGCTTTCTTT,CASSLVRYSTEAFF
TRBV6-5,-,TRBJ2-2,-,15,TGTGCCAGCAGTTACAGGGATCGGGACACCGGGGAGCTGTTTTTT,CASSYRDRDTGELFF
TRBV6-1,-,TRBJ1-5,few,14,TGTGCCAGCAGTGAGGCAAGGGGGGGACAGCCCCAGCATTTT,CASSEARGGQPQHF
TRBV19,TRBD1,TRBJ1-3,-,14,TGTGCCAGTAGTCAACAGGGGGCTGGAAACACCATATATTTT,CASSQQGAGNTIYF
TRBV10-3,TRBD1,TRBJ2-2,-,15,TGTGCCATCAGGGGAGACAGGGAGAACACCGGGGAGCTGTTTTTT,CAIRGDRENTGELFF
TRBV7-4,-,TRBJ2-7,-,12,TGTGCCAGCAGCTCACAGGGCTACGAGCAGTACTTC,CASSSQGYEQYF
TRBV7-2,-,TRBJ1-5,few,15,TGTGCCAGCAGCTTGGGCGGACTGGTCAATCAGCCCCAGCATTTT,CASSLGGLVNQPQHF
TRBV11-2,-,TRBJ2-4,-,13,TGTGCCAGCAGCTTAGCCCAGGGCAACATTCAGTACTTC,CASSLAQGNIQYF
TRBV7-2,TRBD1,TRBJ2-1,-,15,TGTGCCAGCAGCTTAGCAGGGGGCCTTAGGGGTGAGCAGTTCTTC,CASSLAGGLRGEQFF
TRBV28,-,TRBJ1-3,few,13,TGTGCCAGCCGACCGGGGTCTGGAAACACCATATATTTT,CASRPGSGNTIYF
TRBV7-8,-,TRBJ1-5,-,13,TGTGCCAGCACGGAGGCGGTGGGGCAGCCCCAGCATTTT,CASTEAVGQPQHF
TRBV20-1,TRBD2,TRBJ2-7,-,12,TGCAGTGCTAGTATAGCGGGATACGAGCAGTACTTC,CSASIAGYEQYF
TRBV7-9,-,TRBJ2-2,-,14,TGTGCCACGGGGGTTTTCTCGAACACCGGGGAGCTGTTTTTT,CATGVFSNTGELFF
TRBV5-1,TRBD2,TRBJ2-3,-,14,TGCGCCAGCAGCCGATGGACTAGTTCAGATACGCAGTATTTT,CASSRWTSSDTQYF
TRBV28,TRBD1,TRBJ1-5,once,15,TGTGCCAGCAGTTTAATGACGACAGGGGATCAGCCCCAGCATTTT,CASSLMTTGDQPQHF
TRBV19,-,TRBJ1-1,once,14,TGTGCCAGTAGTATAGATCGGAGAACAGGTCAAGCTTTCTTT,CASSIDRRTGQAFF
TRBV5-1,TRBD2,TRBJ2-3,-,16,TGCGCCAGCAGCTTGACGACTAGCGGGGGCACAGATACGCAGTATTTT,CASSLTTSGGTDTQYF
TRBV4-1,-,TRBJ2-5,-,14,TGCGCCAGCAGCCAATTGGGGGGACAAGAGACCCAGTACTTC,CASSQLGGQETQYF
TRBV10-2,-,TRBJ2-1,few,12,TGCGCCAGCAGTGGGCCCGGGACTCCCGGGTTCTTC,CASSGPGTPGFF
TRBV7-9,TRBD1,TRBJ1-1,-,11,TGTGCCAGCAGGCGGACAGGGAGGGCTTTCTTT,CASRRTGRAFF
TRBV7-9,-,TRBJ2-7,-,15,TGTGCCAGCAGCTCAGAAACCGACAGCACCTACGAGCAGTACTTC,CASSSETDSTYEQYF
TRBV7-8,-,TRBJ1-6,-,13,TGTGCCAGCCGCGGAGTCAGTCAAGCACCCCTCCACTTT,CASRGVSQAPLHF
TRBV1,-,TRBJ2-5,-,16,TGCACCAGCAGCAGGGGCACTAGCGGACATCAAGAGACCCAGTACTTC,CTSSRGTSGHQETQYF
TRBV12-3/TRBV12-4,-,TRBJ1-5,-,12,TGTGCCAGCAGCTTAAAAGAGGGGCCCCAGCATTTT,CASSLKEGPQHF
TRBV19,-,TRBJ1-2,few,11,TGTGCCACCCGGCGCGGGGATGGCTACACCTTC,CATRRGDGYTF
TRBV24-1,TRBD1,TRBJ2-1,-,15,TGTGCCACCAGTCATAGGACAGGGGGCTACAATGAGCAGTTCTTC,CATSHRTGGYNEQFF
TRBV12-5,-,TRBJ1-1,-,12,TGTGCTAGGGGGGGGAAGGGGACTGAAGCTTTCTTT,CARGGKGTEAFF
TRBV6-6,TRBD2,TRBJ2-7,-,15,TGTGCCAGCAGTTACCCGACTAGCGGGTCCTACGAGCAGTACTTC,CASSYPTSGSYEQYF
TRBV9,TRBD1,TRBJ1-2,-,14,TGTGCCAGCAGCGGACCGACAGGGCTCTATGGCTACACCTTC,CASSGPTGLYGYTF
TRBV19,TRBD1,TRBJ1-1,-,15,TGTGCCAGCCCCCCCCGACAGGGAACGATCACTGAAGCTTTCTTT,CASPPRQGTITEAFF
TRBV10-2,-,TRBJ1-3,-,16,TGCGCCAGCAGTGAGTTTGGGGGGAAAACTGGAAACACCATATATTTT,CASSEFGGKTGNTIYF
TRBV29-1,-,TRBJ2-7,-,11,TGCAGCGTTGATGTCGGAGGCGAGCAGTACTTC,CSVDVGGEQYF
TRBV3-1/TRBV3-2,TRBD2,TRBJ2-5,-,18,TGTGCCAGCAACACCCCGGGAGGGGCCACCTCTGAAGAAGAGACCCAGTACTTC,CASNTPGGATSEEETQYF
TRBV2,-,TRBJ1-2,-,12,TGTGCCAGCAGTGGGCAGGGGAGGGGCTACACCTTC,CASSGQGRGYTF
TRBV11-2,-,TRBJ2-7,-,13,TGTGCCAGCAGCAAGGGACCGGGCTACGAGCAGTACTTC,CASSKGPGYEQYF
TRBV11-1,-,TRBJ2-7,-,13,TGTGCCAGCAGCTTTGGACTGATTCTCGAGCAGTACTTC,CASSFGLILEQYF
TRBV27,-,TRBJ2-7,-,13,TGTGCCAGCAGCGGGGATACGTACCACGAGCAGTACTTC,CASSGDTYHEQYF
TRBV2,TRBD1,TRBJ1-1,-,16,TGTGCCAGCAGCCGAGGGACAGGGGGCTCGAACACTGAAGCTTTCTTT,CASSRGTGGSNTEAFF
TRBV7-2,TRBD1,TRBJ1-1,-,15,TGTGCCAGCAACCTCCTCGGGACAGGCAACACTGAAGCTTTCTTT,CASNLLGTGNTEAFF
TRBV6-5,-,TRBJ2-7,-,12,TGTGCCAGCAGCCCCCTCATGGGGGAGCAGTACTTC,CASSPLMGEQYF
TRBV5-6,TRBD1,TRBJ2-7,-,15,TGTGCCAGCAGATCAGACAGGGCTGCCTCCTACGAGCAGTACTTC,CASRSDRAASYEQYF
TRBV11-3,-,TRBJ2-1,-,16,TGTGCCAGCAGCTTAGTCGCGGGTGGGGGGGCCAATGAGCAGTTCTTC,CASSLVAGGGANEQFF
TRBV11-3,-,TRBJ2-2,once,15,TGTGCCAGCAGCTTGGGGGGGGCTACCTCCGGGGAGCTGTTTTTT,CASSLGGATSGELFF
TRBV19,-,TRBJ1-4,-,14,TGTGCCAGTAAGGACGGGACGTATCATGAAAAACTGTTTTTT,CASKDGTYHEKLFF
TRBV6-1,-,TRBJ2-5,once,12,TGTGCCAGCAGTGAAGTCGGGGAGACCCAGTACTTC,CASSEVGETQYF
TRBV5-1,-,TRBJ1-1,once,13,TGCGCCAGCAGCTTGGCCCCTAATACTGAAGCTTTCTTT,CASSLAPNTEAFF
TRBV23-1,-,TRBJ2-2,-,17,TGCGCCAGCAGTCAAAGCGAACACACCTCGAACACCGGGGAGCTGTTTTTT,CASSQSEHTSNTGELFF
TRBV5-1,-,TRBJ2-1,-,15,TGCGCCAGCAGCTTGGCGGGGAGCTCCTACAATGAGCAGTTCTTC,CASSLAGSSYNEQFF
TRBV7-9,-,TRBJ1-1,-,13,TGTGCCAGCAGGCCGACAGAGAGGGCTGAAGCTTTCTTT,CASRPTERAEAFF
TRBV27,TRBD1,TRBJ2-3,-,16,TGTGCCAGCAGTTATACCAGGGGGCGGAGCACAGATACGCAGTATTTT,CASSYTRGRSTDTQYF